The T cell receptor (beta chain) under discussion was sequenced for a study of blood T cell repertoires in COVID-19. TCRdb's table, derived via immunoSEQ multiplex PCR, lists solely in-frame clones and lacks some. This table holds approximately 140,000 clones, about four fifths found once. This CDR3 comprises 13 residues. The germline V gene has CDR1 KGHDR and CDR2 SFDVKD. The junction had 5 bases not matched to a gene; V was cut back by 10 bases and J by 4 bases. This clone occurred a few times. The sequence was obtained from an older man with acute or convalescent COVID-19. Sequencing was done on a sample of peripheral blood. The chain uses TRBV24-1 and TRBJ2-2; 7 bases agree with TRBD1. The CDR3 region is CATNRQGTGELFF. DNA for the CDR3: TGTGCCACTAATCGACAGGGCACCGGGGAGCTGTTTTTT.